The 15 T cell receptor beta chains below all came from one sample that was sequenced in a study of T cells in Graves' hyperthyroidism and ophthalmopathy. Amplified TCR beta CDR3 regions derived from RNA transcripts. The HTBI primer set drove a first-round RT-PCR of the TCR CDR3. Each CDR3 protein is one row after TCRdb ran MiXCR on the multiplex PCR reads. The data contain about 640,000 distinct CDR3 sequences, 20% of them singletons. Input material: blood. The receptors here all came from a man under 40 with Graves' ophthalmopathy.

This clonotype has ten or more counts. This chain links TRBV20-1 with TRBJ1-1; D might be TRBD1 (6 bases). The CDR3 length is 14 residues. Germline-derived CDR1 and CDR2 are DFQATT and SNEGSKA (reference sequence). The ends were cut back, 2 bases at V and 4 bases at J, with 14 bases in the middle. CDR3 bases: TGCAGTGCTAGAATGGGACACCGGGGCACTGAAGCTTTCTTT. This codes for CSARMGHRGTEAFF.

V usage is TRBV6-1 and J usage is TRBJ2-3, with TRBD1 as a possible D gene (5 bases). CDR1 MNHNS and CDR2 SASEGT come from the germline V gene. V was cut by 1 base and J by 5 bases, with 10 bases left in between. The CDR3 is 14 residues long. Here the CDR3 reads CASSEGSDRDTQYF. CDR3 bases: TGTGCCAGCAGTGAAGGATCCGACAGAGATACGCAGTATTTT.

The gene calls are TRBV3-2 and TRBJ2-3. TRBV3-2 represents a pseudogene. The CDR3 spans 15 residues. CDR3 sequence: CASSQIRVGRDTQYF. In DNA, the CDR3 is TGTGCCAGCAGCCAGATTAGGGTCGGACGGGATACGCAGTATTTT.

This clonotype appeared a single time. V gene TRBV27 combines with J gene TRBJ2-7; 10 bases fit TRBD2. Germline CDR1 reads MNHEY; CDR2 reads SMNVEV (reference sequence). V gave up 6 bases and J gave up 7 bases; unmatched junction bases: 18. The CDR3 totals 17 residues. The CDR3 nucleotides are TGTGCCAGCAGCCGACGCGATTCTAGCGGGAGAACGGTGGAGCAGTACTTC. Amino acid sequence: CASSRRDSSGRTVEQYF.

This clonotype was counted only a few times. V usage is TRBV6-6 and J usage is TRBJ1-1, with no clear D. Germline CDR1 and CDR2: MNHNY and SVGAGI (reference sequence). The germline V and J ends were trimmed by 2 bases and 1 base, with 8 bases remaining between them. The CDR3 contains 14 residues. In DNA form, the CDR3 reads TGTGCCAGCAGTTACAGGGCTGAGAACACTGAAGCTTTCTTT. Protein product: CASSYRAENTEAFF.

The table lists this clonotype with many counts. The rearrangement uses TRBV6-1 and TRBJ2-7, with 9 nucleotides matching TRBD2. V was clipped by 7 bases and J by 7 bases; unmatched bases: 14. Germline CDR1 MNHNS, CDR2 SASEGT. The CDR3 sequence is 15 residues long. CDR3 coding DNA: TGTGCCAGCAACCTACGACTAGCGGCCCCTAAAGAGCAGTACTTC. It is translated as CASNLRLAAPKEQYF.

The gene calls are TRBV4-1 and TRBJ1-5, with D unresolved. The J call is uncertain, as TRBJ2-3 better fits the DNA end. The germline V gene has CDR1 MGHRA and CDR2 YSYEKL. CDR3 size: 13 residues. The CDR3 DNA is TGCGCCAGCAGCCAAGATGGGCTACAGTCCCAGTATTTT. Translated: CASSQDGLQSQYF.

The chain has TRBV9 and TRBJ2-5, with unresolved D. Trimming took off 2 bases at V and 2 bases at J, with 4 bases between the two ends. Germline V gene lookup returns CDR1 SGDLS and CDR2 YYNGEE. The CDR3 is 12 amino acids. The DNA of the CDR3 is TGTGCCAGCAGCGTCGGGCAAGAGACCCAGTACTTC. This translates into CASSVGQETQYF.

The rearrangement links TRBV15 to TRBJ2-1; D perhaps matches TRBD1 (5 bases). Germline V gene sequence: CDR1 LNHNV, CDR2 YYDKDF (reference sequence). There are 14 residues in the CDR3. Trimming took off 5 bases at V and 7 bases at J, with 15 bases between the two ends. The CDR3 spells CATSPQGQSNEQFF. DNA for the CDR3: TGTGCCACCAGCCCCCAAGGACAAAGTAATGAGCAGTTCTTC.

Details on this clonotype: Possible read error: a much larger clone is one base away. The J gene is TRBJ1-5, the V gene TRBV18; 9 positions match TRBD1. CDR1 and CDR2 (germline): KGHSH, LQKENI. CDR3 length: 17 amino acids. CDR3 coding DNA: TGTGCCAACTCACCACCTACCGGGACAGGGCCCAATCAGCCCCAGCATTTT. Residues: CANSPPTGTGPNQPQHF.

The gene calls are TRBV5-1 and TRBJ1-2; TRBD1 matches at 7 bases. CDR1 and CDR2 (germline): SGHRS, YFSETQ. The CDR3 sequence is 18 residues long. Trimming took 2 bases from V and 2 from J; bases not matched to a gene: 15. Here the CDR3 reads CASSLKARGGQVNYGYTF. In DNA form, the CDR3 reads TGCGCCAGCAGCTTAAAGGCCAGGGGGGGGCAAGTGAACTATGGCTACACCTTC. The variable domain in full, with the rest retrieved from reference TRBV5-1 and TRBJ1-2, is KAGVTQTPRYLIKTRGQQVTLSCSPISGHRSVSWYQQTPGQGLQFLFEYFSETQRNKGNFPGRFSGRQFSNSRSEMNVSTLELGDSALYLCASSLKARGGQVNYGYTFGSGTRLTVV.

This clonotype was seen repeatedly, ten times or more. This chain joins TRBV11-2 and TRBJ2-7; 11 positions agree with TRBD2. This CDR3 spans 15 amino acids. The germline V gene encodes CDR1 SGHAT and CDR2 FQNNGV. V shed 5 bases and J 5 bases; nucleotides not matched to a gene: 8. The DNA for the CDR3 is TGTGCCAGCAGCGTCACTAGCGGGAGATACGACGAGCAGTACTTC. This encodes CASSVTSGRYDEQYF.

Worth noting for this clonotype: Since a much larger clone is just one base distant, this may be a read error. The chain uses TRBV11-2 and TRBJ1-6; D call uncertain. The V end lost 5 bases, the J end lost 6 bases, and 17 bases lay between the germline ends. Germline values: CDR1 SGHAT, CDR2 FQNNGV. The CDR3 is 16 amino acids. Written as DNA, the CDR3 is TGTGCCAGCAGCCCCAGAACGTACCGAAGTAATTCACCCCTCCACTTT. It translates to CASSPRTYRSNSPLHF. The whole variable domain, filled in from reference TRBV11-2 and TRBJ1-6, reads EAGVAQSPRYKIIEKRQSVAFWCNPISGHATLYWYQQILGQGPKLLIQFQNNGVVDDSQLPKDRFSAERLKGVDSTLKIQPAKLEDSAVYLCASSPRTYRSNSPLHFGNGTRLTVT.

This clonotype was detected ten times or more. V and J are TRBV11-2 and TRBJ2-1; TRBD2 agrees at 7 bases. CDR1 and CDR2 (germline): SGHAT, FQNNGV. The CDR3 is 14 amino acids. The ends lost 5 bases at V and 6 bases at J; junction bases unmatched: 7. The CDR3 bases are TGTGCCAGCAGCCTCTTAGCGGGCTCCAATGAGCAGTTCTTC. This sequence encodes CASSLLAGSNEQFF. Supplemented by reference TRBV11-2 and TRBJ2-1, the full variable domain reads EAGVAQSPRYKIIEKRQSVAFWCNPISGHATLYWYQQILGQGPKLLIQFQNNGVVDDSQLPKDRFSAERLKGVDSTLKIQPAKLEDSAVYLCASSLLAGSNEQFFGPGTRLTVL.

The V call is TRBV10-1, the J call TRBJ2-1; 7 bases align to TRBD2. The CDR3 has 16 residues. The V and J ends lost 4 bases and 7 bases, in that order; junction bases with no gene match: 13. The germline CDR1 and CDR2 sequences are WNHNN and SYGVQD (reference sequence). CDR3 protein: CASSAYPAGSPNEQFF. CDR3 coding DNA: TGCGCCAGCAGTGCGTACCCAGCGGGAAGTCCAAATGAGCAGTTCTTC.